This T cell receptor beta chain derives from a study of T cell repertoires in cytomegalovirus infection. Study in general: Public TCR beta signatures provided an indication of both CMV infection and a matching HLA type.

Study observations and caveats: CMV-specific TCR beta clonotypes restricted by HLA-C were the ones dominating the ex vivo response. Cumulative frequency (of public TCR beta family members) identified carriers of CMV plus the relevant HLA.

A remark on this clonotype: Its antigen is not known.

The V gene end was trimmed by 4 bases and the J gene end by 4 bases; junction bases not matched to a gene: 9. This CDR3 spans 14 amino acids. Per germline, CDR1 DFQATT and CDR2 SNEGSKA (reference sequence). One entry per CDR3 protein, called by TCRdb with MiXCR from the reads. The sample lists a few hundred thousand distinct CDR3 sequences, over 20% occurring once. The sample comprised CD8+ T cells from PBMCs. This chain connects TRBV20-1 to TRBJ2-7; 8 nucleotides align to TRBD2. The receptor was isolated from a human donor in good health (CMV status not recorded). Some clones in this sample may be carry-over from other donors' samples. The CDR3 protein is CSATAGGGFYEQYF. The CDR3 region has the DNA TGCAGTGCTACCGCTGGCGGGGGGTTTTACGAGCAGTACTTC.